The source of this T cell receptor (beta chain) is a study of cytomegalovirus exposure and HLA in healthy donors. Study results and caveats: Upon later analysis, HLA-associated TCR beta chains proved more clonally expanded than other, equally common chains.

The primer mix had 60 Vbeta and 13 Jbeta primers. The protocol was immunoSEQ multiplex PCR, while the TCRdb copy is restricted to in-frame clones and leaves out a portion. The table has approximately 150,000 clones, 75% to 85% seen once; the top ten hold approximately 5.6%. Trimming stripped 1 base from V and 5 bases from J, with 12 bases between. The CDR3 totals 14 residues. From germline, CDR1 is SGHRS and CDR2 YFSETQ. Comments on this clone: Its antigen is unidentified.

V gene TRBV5-1 combines with J gene TRBJ2-5; maybe TRBD1 (6 bases). This receptor was obtained from a woman in her thirties or forties in good health and CMV-seropositive. The source material was PBMCs. The CDR3 loop reads CASSLWGQRETQYF. CDR3 DNA: TGCGCCAGCAGCTTGTGGGGGCAAAGGGAGACCCAGTACTTC.